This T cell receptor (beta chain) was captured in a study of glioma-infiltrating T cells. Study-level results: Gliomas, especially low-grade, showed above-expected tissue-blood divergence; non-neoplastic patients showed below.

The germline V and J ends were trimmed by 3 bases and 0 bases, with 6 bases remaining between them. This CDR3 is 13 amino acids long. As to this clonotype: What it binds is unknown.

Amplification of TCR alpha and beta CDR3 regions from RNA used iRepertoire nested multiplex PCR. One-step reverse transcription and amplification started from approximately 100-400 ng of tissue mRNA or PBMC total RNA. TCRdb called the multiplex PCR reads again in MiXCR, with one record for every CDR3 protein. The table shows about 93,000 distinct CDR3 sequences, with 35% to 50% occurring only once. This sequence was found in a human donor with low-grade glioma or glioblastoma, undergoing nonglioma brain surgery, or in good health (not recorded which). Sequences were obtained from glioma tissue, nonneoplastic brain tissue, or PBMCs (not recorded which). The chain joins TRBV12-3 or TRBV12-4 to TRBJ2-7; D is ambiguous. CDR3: CASSFDNSYEQYF. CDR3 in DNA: TGTGCCAGCAGTTTTGACAACTCCTACGAGCAGTACTTC.